This T cell receptor beta chain was found in a study of PD-1 blockade in classical Hodgkin lymphoma. Study summary: Patients were dosed intravenously with nivolumab at 3 mg/kg every 2 weeks.

Germline CDR1 SGHDT, CDR2 YYEEEE. The CDR3 loop spans 15 amino acids. V lost 4 bases and J lost 0, with 14 bases in between. Measured with immunoSEQ multiplex PCR; TCRdb has only the in-frame clones, and not every one. Of roughly 25,000 clones detected, around 82% appear once; the ten largest clones hold approximately 10%. The patients all showed relapse after autologous stem cell transplantation, while their brentuximab vedotin exposure varied. The material sequenced was peripheral blood mononuclear cells (PBMCs), taken before the second cycle of nivolumab. The gene calls are TRBV5-6 and TRBJ2-7, with D possibly being TRBD2 (5 bases). The receptor comes from a human donor with classical Hodgkin lymphoma. This chain's CDR3 is CASSGRFSTSYEQYF. The CDR3 DNA is TGTGCCAGCAGCGGGAGATTTAGCACCTCCTACGAGCAGTACTTC.